The present TCR beta chain was sequenced within a study of cytomegalovirus exposure and HLA in healthy donors. For the study at large: Assignment to the Caucasian-associated ancestry cluster applied to more than 75% of the approximately 420 genotyped donors.

This CDR3 comprises 14 residues. The germline CDR1 and CDR2 sequences are SGHRS and YFSETQ. J was trimmed by 4 bases and V by 4 bases; bases with no gene match: 6. 60 Vbeta and 13 Jbeta primers were used in PCR. Methods used by the authors: Unique TCR beta chains numbered roughly 80 million in a later analysis, with roughly 10 million shared. TCRdb keeps only in-frame clones here, not all; method: immunoSEQ multiplex PCR. The V and J calls and clone size were taken over from that table, and D and trimming were inferred from the DNA. The sample has about 110,000 clones, around three quarters seen once; the top ten hold about 6%.

This TCR was sampled from a woman aged 50 to 65 in good health and CMV-seropositive. Specimen: PBMCs. The V gene is TRBV5-1, the J gene TRBJ2-5; 8 bases fit TRBD1. CDR3 DNA: TGCGCCAGCAGCACCGGACAGGGACGAGAGACCCAGTACTTC. Its protein is CASSTGQGRETQYF.